This is a list of T cell receptor beta chains from one sample in a study of EBV T-cell therapy then PD-1 blockade in nasopharyngeal carcinoma. For these receptors, no antigen is known. Profiled with immunoSEQ multiplex PCR; TCRdb holds only in-frame clones, not every one. The table records approximately 25,000 clones, approximately 84% of them present only once. Source: CD8+ T cells from blood, taken between days 50 and 65 from a patient whose treatment included autologous EBV-specific T cells and nivolumab. Receptor source: a middle-aged man with nasopharyngeal carcinoma. The CDR3 runs from the conserved cysteine through the conserved F or W. Each record gives: CDR3 protein, CDR3 DNA, V gene, J gene, clone size, D gene. D genes are given only for firm matches. A row's size may be missing; if present it is once, few, many or a size class.

CDR3 protein: CASSYYSGQPQHF
CDR3 DNA: TGTGCCAGCAGTTATTATAGTGGTCAGCCCCAGCATTTT
V gene: TRBV6-5
J gene: TRBJ1-5
clone size: NA
D gene: NA

CDR3 protein: CASSLEIRTGGRETQYF
CDR3 DNA: TGTGCCAGCAGCTTAGAAATTCGGACAGGGGGCAGGGAGACCCAGTACTTC
V gene: TRBV7-2
J gene: TRBJ2-5
clone size: NA
D gene: TRBD1

CDR3 protein: CASSDEAANEKLFF
CDR3 DNA: TGTGCCAGCAGTGATGAAGCGGCTAATGAAAAACTGTTTTTT
V gene: TRBV2
J gene: TRBJ1-4
clone size: NA
D gene: NA

CDR3 protein: CASSLSGGSADTQYF
CDR3 DNA: TGTGCCAGCAGCTTAAGCGGGGGGTCGGCAGATACGCAGTATTTT
V gene: TRBV7-3
J gene: TRBJ2-3
clone size: few
D gene: TRBD2

CDR3 protein: CASSQVASGGRTDTQYF
CDR3 DNA: TGCGCCAGCAGCCAAGTCGCAAGCGGGGGGAGGACAGATACGCAGTATTTT
V gene: TRBV4-1
J gene: TRBJ2-3
clone size: NA
D gene: TRBD2

CDR3 protein: CASSQGADTQYF
CDR3 DNA: TGCGCCAGCAGCCAGGGGGCAGATACGCAGTATTTT
V gene: TRBV4-1
J gene: TRBJ2-3
clone size: few
D gene: NA

CDR3 protein: CASSTDREGEKLFF
CDR3 DNA: TGTGCCAGTAGTACCGACAGGGAGGGAGAAAAACTGTTTTTT
V gene: TRBV19
J gene: TRBJ1-4
clone size: NA
D gene: TRBD1

CDR3 protein: CASSQDLTLRWTEAFF
CDR3 DNA: TGCGCCAGCAGCCAAGATCTCACACTCAGGTGGACTGAAGCTTTCTTT
V gene: TRBV4-3
J gene: TRBJ1-1
clone size: NA
D gene: NA

CDR3 protein: CASSSTLTASYEQYF
CDR3 DNA: TGTGCCAGCAGCTCGACCCTGACTGCTTCCTACGAGCAGTACTTC
V gene: TRBV7-8
J gene: TRBJ2-7
clone size: NA
D gene: NA

CDR3 protein: CASSLGRDPTGELFF
CDR3 DNA: TGTGCCAGCAGCCTGGGCAGGGACCCCACCGGGGAGCTGTTTTTT
V gene: TRBV28
J gene: TRBJ2-2
clone size: NA
D gene: NA

CDR3 protein: CASSLRGGTEAFF
CDR3 DNA: TGTGCCAGCAGTTTACGGGGGGGCACTGAAGCTTTCTTT
V gene: TRBV12-3/TRBV12-4
J gene: TRBJ1-1
clone size: NA
D gene: NA

CDR3 protein: CASSTWTGADGNYGYTF
CDR3 DNA: TGTGCCAGCAGCACCTGGACAGGGGCCGACGGAAACTATGGCTACACCTTC
V gene: TRBV7-9
J gene: TRBJ1-2
clone size: NA
D gene: TRBD1

CDR3 protein: CASSTATLRGNYGYTF
CDR3 DNA: TGTGCCAGTTCGACCGCAACCCTCCGGGGGAACTATGGCTACACCTTC
V gene: TRBV19
J gene: TRBJ1-2
clone size: NA
D gene: NA

CDR3 protein: CAISLTDNYEQYF
CDR3 DNA: TGTGCCATCAGCCTGACAGACAACTACGAGCAGTACTTC
V gene: TRBV10-3
J gene: TRBJ2-7
clone size: few
D gene: NA

CDR3 protein: CASSHGPTQETQYF
CDR3 DNA: TGTGCCAGCAGCCATGGGCCTACACAAGAGACCCAGTACTTC
V gene: TRBV7-6
J gene: TRBJ2-5
clone size: NA
D gene: NA

CDR3 protein: CASSPGTGNYNEQFF
CDR3 DNA: TGTGCCAGCAGTCCCGGGACAGGGAACTACAATGAGCAGTTCTTC
V gene: TRBV4-2
J gene: TRBJ2-1
clone size: NA
D gene: TRBD1

CDR3 protein: CASSPVGQGNYEQYF
CDR3 DNA: TGCGCCAGCAGCCCTGTAGGACAGGGGAACTACGAGCAGTACTTC
V gene: TRBV5-1
J gene: TRBJ2-7
clone size: NA
D gene: TRBD1

CDR3 protein: CASSPGGTSNTEAFF
CDR3 DNA: TGTGCCAGCAGCCCAGGGGGGACATCTAACACTGAAGCTTTCTTT
V gene: TRBV2
J gene: TRBJ1-1
clone size: NA
D gene: TRBD1

CDR3 protein: CASTAAGRNQPQHF
CDR3 DNA: TGTGCCAGCACCGCCGCGGGTCGCAATCAGCCCCAGCATTTT
V gene: TRBV27
J gene: TRBJ1-5
clone size: NA
D gene: NA

CDR3 protein: CASSYGAGNTIYF
CDR3 DNA: TGTGCCAGCAGTTACGGAGCGGGAAACACCATATATTTT
V gene: TRBV6-2/TRBV6-3
J gene: TRBJ1-3
clone size: NA
D gene: NA

CDR3 protein: CASSYGDSGTVTSPLHF
CDR3 DNA: TGTGCCAGCAGTTACGGGGATTCTGGGACAGTTACCTCACCCCTCCACTTT
V gene: TRBV6-2/TRBV6-3
J gene: TRBJ1-6
clone size: NA
D gene: TRBD1

CDR3 protein: CASSLPRDVGEQFF
CDR3 DNA: TGTGCCAGCAGTCTACCGAGGGACGTAGGTGAGCAGTTCTTC
V gene: TRBV6-2/TRBV6-3
J gene: TRBJ2-1
clone size: NA
D gene: NA

CDR3 protein: CASKVFEAFF
CDR3 DNA: TGTGCCAGCAAAGTATTTGAAGCTTTCTTT
V gene: TRBV2
J gene: TRBJ1-1
clone size: few
D gene: NA

CDR3 protein: CASSLGSPLELFF
CDR3 DNA: TGTGCCAGCAGCTTAGGGTCGCCCTTGGAGCTGTTTTTT
V gene: TRBV7-9
J gene: TRBJ2-2
clone size: few
D gene: NA

CDR3 protein: CASNDLSDGNTEAFF
CDR3 DNA: TGTGCCAGCAATGATCTTTCGGACGGAAACACTGAAGCTTTCTTT
V gene: TRBV2
J gene: TRBJ1-1
clone size: NA
D gene: NA

CDR3 protein: CASSIGAGMDYGYTF
CDR3 DNA: TGTGCCAGTAGTATAGGTGCAGGGATGGACTATGGCTACACCTTC
V gene: TRBV19
J gene: TRBJ1-2
clone size: few
D gene: NA

CDR3 protein: CASSQNRGNTEAFF
CDR3 DNA: TGCGCCAGCAGCCAAAACAGGGGGAACACTGAAGCTTTCTTT
V gene: TRBV4-1
J gene: TRBJ1-1
clone size: NA
D gene: TRBD1

CDR3 protein: CATSRAHLVGRETQYF
CDR3 DNA: TGTGCCACCAGCAGGGCACACCTTGTCGGGCGAGAGACCCAGTACTTC
V gene: TRBV15
J gene: TRBJ2-5
clone size: NA
D gene: NA

CDR3 protein: CASSIRRGRRYEQYF
CDR3 DNA: TGTGCCAGTAGTATACGGAGGGGGCGTAGATACGAGCAGTACTTC
V gene: TRBV19
J gene: TRBJ2-7
clone size: NA
D gene: NA

CDR3 protein: CASSLAPGEQYF
CDR3 DNA: TGTGCCAGCAGCTTGGCCCCGGGTGAGCAGTACTTC
V gene: TRBV5-6
J gene: TRBJ2-7
clone size: NA
D gene: NA

CDR3 protein: CASSFPGGPQHF
CDR3 DNA: TGTGCCAGCAGTTTCCCAGGGGGGCCCCAGCATTTT
V gene: TRBV6-5
J gene: TRBJ1-5
clone size: NA
D gene: TRBD1

CDR3 protein: CASSPGEGGGYTF
CDR3 DNA: TGTGCCAGCAGTCCCGGGGAGGGAGGTGGCTACACCTTC
V gene: TRBV6-5
J gene: TRBJ1-2
clone size: once
D gene: NA

CDR3 protein: CASIGTENIQYF
CDR3 DNA: TGCGCCAGCATAGGTACAGAAAACATTCAGTACTTC
V gene: TRBV5-1
J gene: TRBJ2-4
clone size: few
D gene: NA

CDR3 protein: CASSPLVGMNTEAFF
CDR3 DNA: TGTGCCAGCAGCCCCCTTGTTGGGATGAACACTGAAGCTTTCTTT
V gene: TRBV9
J gene: TRBJ1-1
clone size: NA
D gene: NA

CDR3 protein: CASSAELGEQYF
CDR3 DNA: TGTGCCAGCAGCGCCGAACTTGGCGAGCAGTACTTC
V gene: TRBV9
J gene: TRBJ2-7
clone size: NA
D gene: NA

CDR3 protein: CASGWTSGDRGPQETQYF
CDR3 DNA: TGTGCCAGCGGCTGGACTAGCGGGGATCGGGGGCCGCAAGAGACCCAGTACTTC
V gene: TRBV2
J gene: TRBJ2-5
clone size: NA
D gene: TRBD2

CDR3 protein: CASSFSGGNNEQYF
CDR3 DNA: TGTGCCAGCAGCTTTAGCGGGGGGAACAACGAGCAGTACTTC
V gene: TRBV7-8
J gene: TRBJ2-7
clone size: NA
D gene: TRBD2

CDR3 protein: CASSLLGGSTGELFF
CDR3 DNA: TGTGCCAGCAGCCTCCTGGGAGGGTCGACCGGGGAGCTGTTTTTT
V gene: TRBV14
J gene: TRBJ2-2
clone size: NA
D gene: TRBD2

CDR3 protein: CASSYREVAGELFF
CDR3 DNA: TGTGCCAGCAGTTACCGGGAAGTTGCCGGGGAGCTGTTTTTT
V gene: TRBV6-5
J gene: TRBJ2-2
clone size: NA
D gene: NA

CDR3 protein: CASSQDLGLGQGVPDTQYF
CDR3 DNA: TGCGCCAGCAGCCAAGATTTGGGTTTGGGACAGGGGGTCCCAGATACGCAGTATTTT
V gene: TRBV4-3
J gene: TRBJ2-3
clone size: NA
D gene: TRBD1